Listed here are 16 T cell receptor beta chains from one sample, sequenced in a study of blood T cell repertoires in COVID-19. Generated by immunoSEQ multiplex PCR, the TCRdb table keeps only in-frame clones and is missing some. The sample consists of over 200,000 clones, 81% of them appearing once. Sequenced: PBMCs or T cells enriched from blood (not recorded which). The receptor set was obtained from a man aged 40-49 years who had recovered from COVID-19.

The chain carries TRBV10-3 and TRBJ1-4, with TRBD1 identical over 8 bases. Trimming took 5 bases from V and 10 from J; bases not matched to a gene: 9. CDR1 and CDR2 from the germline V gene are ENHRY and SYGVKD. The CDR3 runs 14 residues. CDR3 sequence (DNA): TGTGCCATCAGTTCTAAGGACAGGGATGGAAAACTGTTTTTT. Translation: CAISSKDRDGKLFF.

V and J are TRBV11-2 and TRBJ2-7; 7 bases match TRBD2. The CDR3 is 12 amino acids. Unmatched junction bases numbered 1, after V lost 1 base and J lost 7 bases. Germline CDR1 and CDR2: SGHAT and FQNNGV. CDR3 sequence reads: CASSLGGGEQYF. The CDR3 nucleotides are TGTGCCAGCAGCTTAGGGGGAGGGGAGCAGTACTTC.

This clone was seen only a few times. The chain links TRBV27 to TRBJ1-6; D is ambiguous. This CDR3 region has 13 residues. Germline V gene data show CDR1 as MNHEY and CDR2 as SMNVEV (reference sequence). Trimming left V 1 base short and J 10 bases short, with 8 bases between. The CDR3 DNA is TGTGCCAGCAGTTTATGGGGAGGCTCACCCCTCCACTTT. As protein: CASSLWGGSPLHF.

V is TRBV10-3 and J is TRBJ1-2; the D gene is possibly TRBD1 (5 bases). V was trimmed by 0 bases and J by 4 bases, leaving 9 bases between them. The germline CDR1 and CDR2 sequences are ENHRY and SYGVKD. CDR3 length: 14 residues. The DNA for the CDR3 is TGTGCCATCAGTGAGTCCACGGGGGTCTATGGCTACACCTTC. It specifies CAISESTGVYGYTF.

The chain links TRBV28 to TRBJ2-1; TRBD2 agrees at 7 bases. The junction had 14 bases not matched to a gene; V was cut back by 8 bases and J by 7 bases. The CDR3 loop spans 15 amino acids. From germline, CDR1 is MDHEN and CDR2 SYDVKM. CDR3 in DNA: TGTGCCAGCCAGACCCTAGCGGAGAGAATTAATGAGCAGTTCTTC. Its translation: CASQTLAERINEQFF. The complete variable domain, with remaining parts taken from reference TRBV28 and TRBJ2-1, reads DVKVTQSSRYLVKRTGEKVFLECVQDMDHENMFWYRQDPGLGLRLIYFSYDVKMKEKGDIPEGYSVSREKKERFSLILESASTNQTSMYLCASQTLAERINEQFFGPGTRLTVL.

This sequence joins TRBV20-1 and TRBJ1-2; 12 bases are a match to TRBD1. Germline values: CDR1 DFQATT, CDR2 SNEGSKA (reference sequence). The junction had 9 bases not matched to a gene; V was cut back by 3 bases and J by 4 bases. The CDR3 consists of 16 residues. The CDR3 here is CSASRGTGGLGYGYTF. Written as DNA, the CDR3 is TGCAGTGCTAGTCGTGGGACAGGGGGCCTCGGCTATGGCTACACCTTC.

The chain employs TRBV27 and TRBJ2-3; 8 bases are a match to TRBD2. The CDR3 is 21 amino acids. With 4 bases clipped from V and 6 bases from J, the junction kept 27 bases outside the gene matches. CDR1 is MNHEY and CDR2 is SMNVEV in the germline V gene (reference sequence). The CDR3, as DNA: TGTGCCAGCAGTTCCCGCGTTGCGATGCGGGGGGACCCTACCTTAGGTGATACGCAGTATTTT. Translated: CASSSRVAMRGDPTLGDTQYF.

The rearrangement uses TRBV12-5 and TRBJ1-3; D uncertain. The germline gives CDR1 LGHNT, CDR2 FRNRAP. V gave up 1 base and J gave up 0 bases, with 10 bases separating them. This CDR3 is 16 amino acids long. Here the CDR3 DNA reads TGTGCTAGTGGTTTGGACAGTCTCCTCTCTGGAAACACCATATATTTT. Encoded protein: CASGLDSLLSGNTIYF.

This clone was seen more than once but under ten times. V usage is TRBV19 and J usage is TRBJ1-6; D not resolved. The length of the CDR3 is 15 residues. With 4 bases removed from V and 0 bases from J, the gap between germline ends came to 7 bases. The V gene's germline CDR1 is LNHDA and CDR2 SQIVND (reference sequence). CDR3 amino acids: CASSKEGSYNSPLHF. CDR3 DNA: TGTGCCAGTAGTAAGGAGGGCTCCTATAATTCACCCCTCCACTTT.

The CDR3 protein is CASSPASGGVETQYF. The CDR3 nucleotides are TGTGCCAGCTCACCAGCTAGCGGGGGTGTGGAGACCCAGTACTTC. The chain combines TRBV18 with TRBJ2-5; 10 bases agree with TRBD2. Per germline, CDR1 KGHSH and CDR2 LQKENI. The CDR3 is 15 residues long. The junction had 5 bases not matched to a gene; V was cut back by 2 bases and J by 5 bases. Full variable domain (remainder filled in from reference TRBV18 and TRBJ2-5): NAGVMQNPRHLVRRRGQEARLRCSPMKGHSHVYWYRQLPEEGLKFMVYLQKENIIDESGMPKERFSAEFPKEGPSILRIQQVVRGDSAAYFCASSPASGGVETQYFGPGTRLLVL.

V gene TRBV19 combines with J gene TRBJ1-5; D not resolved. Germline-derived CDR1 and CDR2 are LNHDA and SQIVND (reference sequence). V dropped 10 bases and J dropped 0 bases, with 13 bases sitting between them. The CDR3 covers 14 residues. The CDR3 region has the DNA TGTGCCACCCGTAGAGTGCATAGCAATCAGCCCCAGCATTTT. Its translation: CATRRVHSNQPQHF.

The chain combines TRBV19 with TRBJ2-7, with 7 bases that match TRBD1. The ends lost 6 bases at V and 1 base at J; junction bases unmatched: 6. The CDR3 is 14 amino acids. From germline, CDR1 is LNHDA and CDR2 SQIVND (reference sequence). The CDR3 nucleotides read TGTGCCAGTAGGGAACAGGGGAATTCCTACGAGCAGTACTTC. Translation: CASREQGNSYEQYF. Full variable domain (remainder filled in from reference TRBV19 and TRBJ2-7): DGGITQSPKYLFRKEGQNVTLSCEQNLNHDAMYWYRQDPGQGLRLIYYSQIVNDFQKGDIAEGYSVSREKKESFPLTVTSAQKNPTAFYLCASREQGNSYEQYFGPGTRLTVT.

CDR3 amino acids: CASSPDYKLPQYF. The DNA for the CDR3 is TGTGCCAGCAGCCCCGATTATAAGCTGCCCCAGTACTTC. J is TRBJ2-5 and V is TRBV7-9; unclear D gene. Trimming stripped 5 bases from V and 9 bases from J, with 16 bases between. Germline assignment: CDR1 SEHNR and CDR2 FQNEAQ (reference sequence). This CDR3 region has 13 residues. Based on the CDR3 plus reference TRBV7-9 and TRBJ2-5, the full variable domain is DTGVSQNPRHKITKRGQNVTFRCDPISEHNRLYWYRQTLGQGPEFLTYFQNEAQLEKSRLLSDRFSAERPKGSFSTLEIQRTEQGDSAMYLCASSPDYKLPQYFGPGTRLLVL.

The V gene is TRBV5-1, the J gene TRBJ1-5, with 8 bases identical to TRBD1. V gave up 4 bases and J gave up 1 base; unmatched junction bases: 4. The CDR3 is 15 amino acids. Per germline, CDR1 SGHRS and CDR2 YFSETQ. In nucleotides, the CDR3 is TGCGCCAGCAGCGAGACAGGGGACAGCAATCAGCCCCAGCATTTT. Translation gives CASSETGDSNQPQHF.

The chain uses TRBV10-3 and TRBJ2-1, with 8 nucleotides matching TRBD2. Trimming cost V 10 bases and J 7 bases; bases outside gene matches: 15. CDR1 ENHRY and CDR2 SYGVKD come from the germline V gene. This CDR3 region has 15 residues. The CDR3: CATLPRGAGSNEQFF. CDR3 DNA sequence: TGTGCCACACTCCCGCGGGGGGCTGGCAGTAATGAGCAGTTCTTC.

The DNA of the CDR3 is TGTGCCAGCAGTTTTACGGACAGGGAGAACACTGAAGCTTTCTTT. Residues: CASSFTDRENTEAFF. This chain uses TRBV27 with TRBJ1-1; 8 nucleotides match TRBD1. J was trimmed by 1 base and V by 3 bases; bases with no gene match: 4. CDR1 is MNHEY, CDR2 SMNVEV, per germline (reference sequence). The CDR3 is 15 amino acids.